The table lists the clone carrying this TCR beta chain with a few counts. Its target is unknown. The sample belongs to a study of T-cell reconstitution after alpha-beta-depleted transplantation in children. From germline, CDR1 is DFQATT and CDR2 SNEGSKA (reference sequence). CDR3 length: 13 amino acids. Unmatched junction bases numbered 4, after V lost 4 bases and J lost 3 bases. Unique molecular identifiers were incorporated into the prepared TCRbeta library. TCRdb analysed the PCR reads with MiXCR anew, one entry per CDR3 protein. There are about 300,000 distinct CDR3 sequences in the sample; 10% occur only once, and 7.5% lies in the top ten. Study outcomes and limitations: Recipient T cells and thymic progenitors that survived were the source of the high TCRbeta diversity seen at day 60 in some patients. Hyperexpanded clones declined; after one year, newly produced T cells mostly supplied diversity. The study reportedly traced alpha-beta T cells about two months after transplant to several hundred expanded graft clones.

The TCR sequence derives from a boy younger than two with acute myeloid leukemia, due to receive a stem cell transplant. The material sequenced was PBMCs, taken before TCRalphabeta/CD19-depleted stem cell transplant. The chain uses TRBV20-1 and TRBJ1-1, with 8 bases fitting TRBD1. The CDR3 DNA reads TGCAGTGCTACCCCGACAGGGGACACTGAAGCTTTCTTT. It is translated as CSATPTGDTEAFF.